This T cell receptor (beta chain) was recovered during a study of blood T cell repertoires in COVID-19 (dated by TCRdb to 2020 to 2021). Regarding the complete study: The collaborator samples originated in the United States, Italy and Spain and spanned the acute and convalescent phases of COVID-19. The prospective study material was composed of cDNA or gDNA derived from T cells, B-cell-depleted T cells, or PBMCs. The dataset comprised deeply sampled blood TCRbeta repertoires from subjects exposed to, actively infected with, or recovered from COVID-19. The repertoires were made available in a free public database intended to serve as a resource for research on the immune response to SARS-CoV-2. The samples were drawn from two sources: the first 160 participants of the ongoing ImmuneRACE study, and some 1,300 subjects contributed by 6 global collaborators. The sample metadata nearly always contained a de-identified subject ID, COVID-19 status, age in years and sex. Where available, HLA class I and class II types were obtained from metadata supplied by the sample provider rather than from assay-based typing.

As for this clone: The clone's antigen remains unknown. Qualities for individual bases were not recorded, and no much larger clone is one base off.

The CDR3 holds 11 amino acids from the cysteine to the phenylalanine. Only CDR3 DNA is held: 33 bases, read in frame from base 1. Trimming removed 6 bases from V and 2 bases from J, leaving 4 bases between the germline ends. CDR1 MNHEY and CDR2 SVGAGI are derived from the germline V gene. Each collaborating institution followed its own protocols to collect whole blood in K2EDTA tubes. For TCRbeta analysis, collaborators shipped samples in one of three forms: frozen whole blood, isolated PBMCs, or DNA extracted from either of those sample types. TCRbeta CDR3 regions were amplified from genomic DNA by means of the immunoSEQ Assay, a bias-controlled multiplex PCR. Per the original workflow: The number of nucleated cells in each sample was estimated from the amplification of reference gene primers within the assay. To quantify the absolute abundance of each unique TCRbeta CDR3 rearrangement, sequence reads were collapsed and filtered. For each sample, productive Simpson clonality was calculated as the square root of Simpson's diversity index over productive rearrangements. This immuneACCESS table, as held by TCRdb, lists in-frame sequences with V and J called but not all clones. Of the missing ones, under half trace to an unresolved V gene in checked studies; the others have no known cause. V and J calls and clone size are given by that table; D and trimming were obtained from the DNA. The sample table lists some 150,000 clones, 84% of them with a count of one. The ten largest clones take up about 40% of the sample.

Overall results and qualifications from the work: Clinical and demographic metadata were provided uncurated, with the amount varying by source and participant.

Sequencing was performed on peripheral blood. The source is a human donor in a cohort sampled during active COVID-19. The V and J genes are TRBV6-5 and TRBJ1-1, with no D gene named confidently. CDR3 protein: CASRRNTEAFF. The nucleotides are TGTGCCAGCAGGCGCAACACTGAAGCTTTCTTT.